Following are 16 T cell receptor beta chains from one sample sequenced in a study of neurological immune-mediated disorders. TCRdb used MiXCR to reprocess the 5' RACE reads, holding one entry per CDR3 protein. This table has about 53,000 distinct CDR3 sequences, 7% to 10% appearing once. Time point specified: longitudinal time-point 3. The sequenced sample was PBMCs. These receptors all come from a woman in her thirties or forties in good health.

This clonotype was picked up many times. The genes are TRBV10-3 and TRBJ2-3; TRBD2 aligns across 13 bases. Germline lookup yields CDR1 ENHRY and CDR2 SYGVKD. J lost 2 bases, V lost 8 bases, and 7 bases had no gene match. The CDR3 extends over 16 amino acids. CDR3 protein: CAIGTSGMGDTDTQYF. The CDR3 region has the DNA TGTGCCATCGGGACTAGCGGGATGGGGGACACAGATACGCAGTATTTT.

This clonotype was picked up many times. V and J are TRBV20-1 and TRBJ2-5, with 7 bases matching TRBD2. V lost 7 bases and J lost 0; bases outside the gene matches: 8. Looked up from germline, CDR1 is DFQATT and CDR2 is SNEGSKA (reference sequence). The CDR3 spans 14 residues. The CDR3 DNA is TGCAGTGTTTGGGGGGGGGGACACCAAGAGACCCAGTACTTC. Amino acids: CSVWGGGHQETQYF.

This clonotype was counted ten times or more. The gene calls are TRBV5-1 and TRBJ1-4, with a possible D match to TRBD1 (5 bases). The V end lost 5 bases, the J end lost 7 bases, and 18 bases lay between the germline ends. This CDR3 has 15 residues. Germline loops: CDR1 SGHRS, CDR2 YFSETQ. CDR3 in DNA: TGCGCCAGCAGAAGGAGGTCGGGGGTATCTGAAAAACTGTTTTTT. It yields the protein CASRRRSGVSEKLFF.

Ten or more counts support this clonotype. The chain links TRBV4-3 to TRBJ2-7; 7 nucleotides line up with TRBD2. J gave up 0 bases and V 4 bases, and 3 bases lay outside the gene matches. Per germline, CDR1 LGHNA and CDR2 YSLEER. There are 14 residues in the CDR3. The CDR3 protein is CASSPPGGSYEQYF. Written as DNA, the CDR3 is TGCGCCAGCAGCCCGCCGGGGGGCTCCTACGAGCAGTACTTC.

This clonotype occurred many times. The chain combines TRBV6-5 with TRBJ2-7; the match to TRBD2 covers 12 bases. There are 16 residues in the CDR3. J gave up 6 bases and V 0 bases, and 6 bases lay outside the gene matches. Per the germline V gene, CDR1 is MNHEY and CDR2 is SVGAGI. The CDR3 DNA sequence: TGTGCCAGCAGTTACTCAAGGACTAGCGGGACTCTCGAGCAGTACTTC. Amino acids: CASSYSRTSGTLEQYF.

Many counts were recorded for this clonotype. This chain links TRBV2 with TRBJ2-1; D might be TRBD1 (6 bases). From germline, CDR1 is SNHLY and CDR2 FYNNEI. Trimming pared 7 bases from V and 3 bases from J, leaving 25 bases between. The CDR3 is 18 amino acids. CDR3 nucleotides: TGTGCCAGCATCGCAGTTAGGAGAGGAAGGACAGTCTACAATGAGCAGTTCTTC. This encodes CASIAVRRGRTVYNEQFF.

This clonotype has ten or more counts. This chain uses TRBV7-2 with TRBJ2-7; D is perhaps TRBD2 (6 bases). V was trimmed by 6 bases and J by 0 bases, leaving 12 bases between them. The CDR3 totals 14 residues. CDR1 and CDR2 (germline): SGHTA, FQGNSA. This CDR3 reads CASSFAGPSYEQYF. The CDR3 DNA sequence: TGTGCCAGCAGTTTCGCGGGGCCCTCCTACGAGCAGTACTTC. The variable domain in full, completed from reference TRBV7-2 and TRBJ2-7, reads GAGVSQSPSNKVTEKGKDVELRCDPISGHTALYWYRQSLGQGLEFLIYFQGNSAPDKSGLPSDRFSAERTGGSVSTLTIQRTQQEDSAVYLCASSFAGPSYEQYFGPGTRLTVT.

The sample holds many counts of this clonotype. J is TRBJ1-2 and V is TRBV4-3; D may be TRBD1 (5 bases). Deletions cut 0 bases from V and 5 bases from J, with 19 bases between. The CDR3 extends over 17 amino acids. The germline gives CDR1 LGHNA, CDR2 YSLEER. CDR3 nucleotides: TGCGCCAGCAGCCAAGATGTGGGCAGAGACAGTGGGTATGGCTACACCTTC. This translates into CASSQDVGRDSGYGYTF.

This clonotype was seen only a few times. The chain has TRBV6-2 or TRBV6-3 and TRBJ1-1, with 8 bases that match TRBD1. The CDR3 covers 16 residues. Germline V CDR1 and CDR2: MNHEY, SVGEGT. Losses at the gene ends were 2 bases for V and 0 bases for J; bases not matched to a gene: 5. The CDR3 here is CASSYTYRGMNTEAFF. In DNA form, the CDR3 reads TGTGCCAGCAGTTACACCTACAGGGGGATGAACACTGAAGCTTTCTTT.

This clonotype was observed at least ten times. The gene calls are TRBV5-1 and TRBJ2-3; the D gene could be TRBD1 or TRBD2 (6 bases each). Germline V gene data show CDR1 as SGHRS and CDR2 as YFSETQ. The CDR3 is 14 amino acids. The V and J ends lost 4 bases and 2 bases respectively, with 11 bases between them. CDR3 loop: CASSLRGPTDTQYF. CDR3 DNA sequence: TGCGCCAGCAGCCTCCGGGGGCCCACAGATACGCAGTATTTT. The full variable domain, completed using reference TRBV5-1 and TRBJ2-3, is KAGVTQTPRYLIKTRGQQVTLSCSPISGHRSVSWYQQTPGQGLQFLFEYFSETQRNKGNFPGRFSGRQFSNSRSEMNVSTLELGDSALYLCASSLRGPTDTQYFGPGTRLTVL.

This clonotype was seen repeatedly, ten times or more. The chain links TRBV5-1 to TRBJ2-3, with unresolved D. The CDR3 totals 16 residues. Per the germline V gene, CDR1 is SGHRS and CDR2 is YFSETQ. The V end was cut by 0 bases, the J end by 4 bases, with 15 bases between. The CDR3 protein is CASSLGSQVGSDTQYF. Here the CDR3 DNA reads TGCGCCAGCAGCTTGGGTTCCCAGGTCGGGTCAGATACGCAGTATTTT.

This clonotype was seen a handful of times. The chain links TRBV3-1 to TRBJ2-1, with unresolved D. The germline V and J ends were trimmed by 3 bases and 7 bases, with 22 bases remaining between them. The V gene's germline CDR1 is LGHDT and CDR2 YNNKEL (reference sequence). The CDR3 has 17 residues. The CDR3 DNA reads TGTGCCAGCAGCCAGCTAAGAGAAGGAGATATCCGGAATGAGCAGTTCTTC. Its protein is CASSQLREGDIRNEQFF.

This clonotype occurred a few times. The chain links TRBV6-2 or TRBV6-3 to TRBJ2-7; D is perhaps TRBD2 (6 bases). Germline V gene sequence: CDR1 MNHEY, CDR2 SVGEGT. The CDR3 runs to 16 residues. The germline V and J ends were trimmed by 5 bases and 4 bases, with 21 bases remaining between them. This CDR3 reads CASSRLQSREEYEQYF. In DNA, the CDR3 is TGTGCCAGCAGTCGTTTACAAAGCAGGGAGGAGTACGAGCAGTACTTC.

This clonotype was recorded at least ten times. The chain links TRBV20-1 to TRBJ2-7; a weak D match, TRBD2 (6 bases). Germline-derived CDR1 and CDR2 are DFQATT and SNEGSKA (reference sequence). V lost 0 bases, J lost 5 bases, and 14 bases lay in between. The CDR3 is 14 residues long. CDR3 coding DNA: TGCAGTGCTAGAGATACGTCGGGGGTTAACGAGCAGTACTTC. The encoded protein is CSARDTSGVNEQYF.

This clonotype was detected many times. The chain uses TRBV4-2 and TRBJ2-3; D is unclear. Germline CDR1 is LGHNA and CDR2 is YNFKEQ. Deletions cut 1 base from V and 1 base from J, with 9 bases between. CDR3 length: 15 residues. The CDR3 protein is CASSQVPVGTDTQYF. The CDR3 nucleotides read TGTGCCAGCAGCCAAGTTCCTGTTGGCACAGATACGCAGTATTTT.

This clonotype was seen repeatedly, ten times or more. The chain combines TRBV7-9 with TRBJ1-1, with 12 nucleotides matching TRBD1. The CDR3 spans 16 residues. The ends lost 5 bases at V and 1 base at J; junction bases unmatched: 5. Germline assignment: CDR1 SEHNR and CDR2 FQNEAQ (reference sequence). The CDR3 region has the DNA TGTGCCAGCAGCCGGGACAGGGGGCTAGGGAACACTGAAGCTTTCTTT. Its protein is CASSRDRGLGNTEAFF.